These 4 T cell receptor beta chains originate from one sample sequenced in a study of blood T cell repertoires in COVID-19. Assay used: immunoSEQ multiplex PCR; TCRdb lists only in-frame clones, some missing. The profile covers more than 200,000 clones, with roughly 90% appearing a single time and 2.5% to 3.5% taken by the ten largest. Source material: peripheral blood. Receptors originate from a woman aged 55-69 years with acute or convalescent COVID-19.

The CDR3 nucleotides read TGTGCCAGCAGCCAAGATCTGGTAGGAGCATCACCCCTCCACTTT. Its translation is CASSQDLVGASPLHF. The V call is TRBV14, the J call TRBJ1-6; D uncertain. V was trimmed by 0 bases and J by 10 bases, leaving 13 bases between them. The CDR3 runs 15 residues. CDR1 SGHDN and CDR2 FVKESK come from the germline V gene.

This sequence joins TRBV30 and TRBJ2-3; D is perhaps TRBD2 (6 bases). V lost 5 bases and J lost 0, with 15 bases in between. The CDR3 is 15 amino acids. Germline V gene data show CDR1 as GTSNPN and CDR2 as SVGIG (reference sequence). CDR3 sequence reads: CAWERAGLSTDTQYF. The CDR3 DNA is TGTGCCTGGGAGCGAGCGGGTCTTAGCACAGATACGCAGTATTTT.

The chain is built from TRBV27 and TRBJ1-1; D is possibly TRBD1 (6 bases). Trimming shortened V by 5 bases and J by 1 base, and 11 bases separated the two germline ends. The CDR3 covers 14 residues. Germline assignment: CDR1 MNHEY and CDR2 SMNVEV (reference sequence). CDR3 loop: CASSPGGRNTEAFF. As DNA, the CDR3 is TGTGCCAGCAGTCCGGGGGGCCGGAACACTGAAGCTTTCTTT.

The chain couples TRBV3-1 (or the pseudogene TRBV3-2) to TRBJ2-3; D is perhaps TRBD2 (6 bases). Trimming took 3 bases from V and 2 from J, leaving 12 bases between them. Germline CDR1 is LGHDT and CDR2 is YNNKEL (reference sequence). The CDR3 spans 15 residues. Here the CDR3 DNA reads TGTGCCAGCAGCCACGGGGGAGTAGTCACAGATACGCAGTATTTT. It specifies CASSHGGVVTDTQYF.